This is a list of T cell receptor beta chains from one sample in a study of blood T cell repertoires in COVID-19. TCRdb keeps only in-frame clones here, not all; method: immunoSEQ multiplex PCR. The profile shows under 250,000 clones, around 86% of them singletons. The sequencing input was peripheral blood. Receptor source: a man aged 50 to 59 with COVID-19, enrolled during active disease. Both conserved end residues are part of each CDR3. A D gene is named only where the DNA matches it firmly.

d_gene	v_gene	j_gene	CDR3nt	CDR3aa
-	TRBV11-2	TRBJ1-4	TGTGCCAGTAGCCGAGGGTCGGGGAATAATGAAAAACTGTTTTTT	CASSRGSGNNEKLFF
-	TRBV18	TRBJ2-7	TGTGCCAGCTCACCAGATAGCGGATTCGGCGAGCAGTACTTC	CASSPDSGFGEQYF
-	TRBV7-9	TRBJ2-1	TGTGCCAGCAGCGACCGGGACAATGAGCAGTTCTTC	CASSDRDNEQFF
-	TRBV3-1/TRBV3-2	TRBJ1-6	TGTGCCAGCAGCCAAGGGACAGCTAATTCACCCCTCCACTTT	CASSQGTANSPLHF
-	TRBV7-9	TRBJ1-3	TGTGCCAGCAGCCCTCTCCAACAGGGTACTGGAAACACCATATATTTT	CASSPLQQGTGNTIYF
TRBD2	TRBV6-2/TRBV6-3	TRBJ2-5	TGTGCCAGCAGTTACGATCTTTCGCGCGGGGGGGAAATGGAGACCCAGTACTTC	CASSYDLSRGGEMETQYF
-	TRBV4-3	TRBJ1-5	TGCGCCAGCAGCCAAGATCCGGGGGGAATAGGAAATCAGCCCCAGCATTTT	CASSQDPGGIGNQPQHF
TRBD2	TRBV6-2/TRBV6-3	TRBJ2-7	TGTGCCAGCAGTTCGTCAGTCGGGGGGATGGGGGCCTACGAGCAGTACTTC	CASSSSVGGMGAYEQYF
TRBD2	TRBV28	TRBJ2-3	TGTGCCAGCAGTTTTGGACTAGCGGGGAGCACAGATACGCAGTATTTT	CASSFGLAGSTDTQYF
-	TRBV12-1	TRBJ2-1	TGTGCCAGCAGCTTTGTTACTAGCGGGAGGGCATGTGGACAGTTCTTC	CASSFVTSGRACGQFF